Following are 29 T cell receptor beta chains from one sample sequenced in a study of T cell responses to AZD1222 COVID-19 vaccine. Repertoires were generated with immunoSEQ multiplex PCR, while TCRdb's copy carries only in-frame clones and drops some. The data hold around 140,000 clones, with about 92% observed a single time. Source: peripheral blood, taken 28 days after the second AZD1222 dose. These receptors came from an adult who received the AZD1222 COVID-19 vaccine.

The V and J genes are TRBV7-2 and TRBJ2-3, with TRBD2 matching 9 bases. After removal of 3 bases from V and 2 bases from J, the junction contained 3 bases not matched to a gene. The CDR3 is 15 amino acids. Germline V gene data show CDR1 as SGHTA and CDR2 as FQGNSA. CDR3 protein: CASSFPGLATDTQYF. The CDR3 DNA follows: TGTGCCAGCAGCTTCCCGGGACTAGCCACAGATACGCAGTATTTT.

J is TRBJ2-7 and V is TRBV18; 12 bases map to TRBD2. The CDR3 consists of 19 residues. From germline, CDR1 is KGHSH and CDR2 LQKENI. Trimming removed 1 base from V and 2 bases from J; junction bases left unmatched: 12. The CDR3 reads CASSPRWLAGGESTYEQYF. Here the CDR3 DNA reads TGTGCCAGCTCACCACGGTGGCTAGCGGGAGGGGAGAGCACCTACGAGCAGTACTTC.

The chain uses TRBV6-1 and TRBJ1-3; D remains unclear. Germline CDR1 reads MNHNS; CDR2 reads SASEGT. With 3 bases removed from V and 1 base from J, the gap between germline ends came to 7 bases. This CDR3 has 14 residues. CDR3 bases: TGTGCCAGCAGTGAGGCAATTTCTGGAAACACCATATATTTT. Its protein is CASSEAISGNTIYF.

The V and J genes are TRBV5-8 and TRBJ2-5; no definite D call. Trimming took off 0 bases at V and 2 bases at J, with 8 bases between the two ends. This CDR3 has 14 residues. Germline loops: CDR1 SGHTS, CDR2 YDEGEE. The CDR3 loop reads CASSLESRQETQYF. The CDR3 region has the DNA TGTGCCAGCAGCTTGGAAAGTAGACAAGAGACCCAGTACTTC.

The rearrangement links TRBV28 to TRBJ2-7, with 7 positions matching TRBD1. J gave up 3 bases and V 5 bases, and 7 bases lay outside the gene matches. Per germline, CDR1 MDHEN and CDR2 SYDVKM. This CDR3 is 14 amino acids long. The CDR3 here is CASSAYRGFYEQYF. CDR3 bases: TGTGCCAGCAGTGCCTACAGGGGATTCTACGAGCAGTACTTC.

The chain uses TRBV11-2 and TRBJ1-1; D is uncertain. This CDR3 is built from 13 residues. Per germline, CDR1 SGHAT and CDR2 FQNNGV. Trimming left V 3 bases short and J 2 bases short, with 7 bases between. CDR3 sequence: CASSFQENTEAFF. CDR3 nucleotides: TGTGCCAGCAGCTTTCAGGAAAACACTGAAGCTTTCTTT.

The CDR3 protein is CASSLLGNGYNEQFF. CDR3 nucleotides: TGTGCCAGCAGCCTCCTAGGGAATGGGTACAATGAGCAGTTCTTC. This rearrangement joins TRBV14 to TRBJ2-1; the D is unclear. Germline V gene data show CDR1 as SGHDN and CDR2 as FVKESK. The ends were cut back, 4 bases at V and 4 bases at J, with 14 bases in the middle. This CDR3 is built from 15 residues.

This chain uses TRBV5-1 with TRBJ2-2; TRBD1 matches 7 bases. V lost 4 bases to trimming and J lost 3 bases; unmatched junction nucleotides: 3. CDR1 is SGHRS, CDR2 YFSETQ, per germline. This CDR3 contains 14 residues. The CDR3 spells CASSPGTDTGELFF. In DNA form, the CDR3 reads TGCGCCAGCAGCCCTGGGACAGACACCGGGGAGCTGTTTTTT.

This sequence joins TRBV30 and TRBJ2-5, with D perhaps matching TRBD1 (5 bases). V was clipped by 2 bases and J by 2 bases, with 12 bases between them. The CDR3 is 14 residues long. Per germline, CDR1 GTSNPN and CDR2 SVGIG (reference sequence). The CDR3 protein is CAWSLSRGQETQYF. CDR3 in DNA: TGTGCCTGGAGTCTTTCAAGGGGACAAGAGACCCAGTACTTC.

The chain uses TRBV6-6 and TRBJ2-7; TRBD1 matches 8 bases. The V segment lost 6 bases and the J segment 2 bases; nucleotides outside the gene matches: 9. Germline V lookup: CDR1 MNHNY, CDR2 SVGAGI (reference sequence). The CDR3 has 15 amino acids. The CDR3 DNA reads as TGTGCCAGCAGCCAGGGACAGGTTGGGCCCTACGAGCAGTACTTC. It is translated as CASSQGQVGPYEQYF.

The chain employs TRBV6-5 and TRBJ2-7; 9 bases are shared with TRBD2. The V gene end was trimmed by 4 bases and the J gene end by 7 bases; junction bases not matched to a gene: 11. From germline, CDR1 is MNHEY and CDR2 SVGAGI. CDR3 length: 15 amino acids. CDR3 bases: TGTGCCAGCAGTTTGAGTGCGGGAGGGCCGAGAGAGCAGTACTTC. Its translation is CASSLSAGGPREQYF.

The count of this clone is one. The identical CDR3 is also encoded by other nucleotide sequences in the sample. In DNA, the CDR3 is TGCGCCAGCAGCCAAGGACGGGGGGGCAATCAGCCCCAGCATTTT. Its protein is CASSQGRGGNQPQHF. This chain uses TRBV4-3 with TRBJ1-5, with D possibly matching TRBD1 (5 bases). This CDR3 has 15 amino acids. V lost 1 base and J 2 bases, leaving 9 bases between the germline ends. Germline V CDR1 and CDR2: LGHNA, YSLEER.

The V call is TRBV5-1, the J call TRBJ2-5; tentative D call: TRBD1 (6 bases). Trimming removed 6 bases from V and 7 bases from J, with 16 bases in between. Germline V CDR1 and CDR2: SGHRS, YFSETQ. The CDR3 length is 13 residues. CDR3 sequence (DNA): TGCGCCAGCACCGAAACAGGGATGGGGACCCAGTACTTC. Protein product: CASTETGMGTQYF. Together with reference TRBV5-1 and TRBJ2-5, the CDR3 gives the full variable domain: KAGVTQTPRYLIKTRGQQVTLSCSPISGHRSVSWYQQTPGQGLQFLFEYFSETQRNKGNFPGRFSGRQFSNSRSEMNVSTLELGDSALYLCASTETGMGTQYFGPGTRLLVL.

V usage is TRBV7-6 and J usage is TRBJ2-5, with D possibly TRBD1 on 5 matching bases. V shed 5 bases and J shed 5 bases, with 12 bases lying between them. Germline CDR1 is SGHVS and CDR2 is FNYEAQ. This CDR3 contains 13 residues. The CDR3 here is CASSNGQTETQYF. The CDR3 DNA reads TGTGCCAGCAGCAACGGACAAACGGAGACCCAGTACTTC.

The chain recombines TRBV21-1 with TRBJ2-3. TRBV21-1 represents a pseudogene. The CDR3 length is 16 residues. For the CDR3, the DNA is TGTGCCAGCAGCAAAAGGGACCCCGGGGCTTCAGATACGCAGTATTTT. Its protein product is CASSKRDPGASDTQYF.

The chain's CDR3 is CAGTVDRDLPSSCNQPQHF. Here the CDR3 DNA reads TGTGCCGGGACGGTGGACAGGGACTTACCTTCGTCGTGCAATCAGCCCCAGCATTTT. J is TRBJ1-5 and V is TRBV30, with 8 bases fitting TRBD1. Germline CDR1 and CDR2: GTSNPN and SVGIG (reference sequence). The CDR3 loop spans 19 amino acids. Trimming cost V 8 bases and J 2 bases; bases outside gene matches: 23.

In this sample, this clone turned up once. This CDR3 is CASSSPLLKVDGYTF. DNA of the CDR3: TGTGCCAGCAGCTCCCCCCTACTTAAGGTAGATGGCTACACCTTC. The chain uses TRBV7-2 and TRBJ1-2; D is unclear. This CDR3 has 15 amino acids. V was shortened by 4 bases and J by 6 bases, with 18 bases between the two germline ends. Germline CDR1 is SGHTA and CDR2 is FQGNSA.

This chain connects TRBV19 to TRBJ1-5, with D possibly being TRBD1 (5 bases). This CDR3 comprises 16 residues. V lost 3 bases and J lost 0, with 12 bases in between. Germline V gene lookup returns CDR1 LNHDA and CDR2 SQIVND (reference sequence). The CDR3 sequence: CASSIGHSYSNQPQHF. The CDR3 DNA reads TGTGCCAGTAGTATCGGACACAGCTATAGCAATCAGCCCCAGCATTTT.

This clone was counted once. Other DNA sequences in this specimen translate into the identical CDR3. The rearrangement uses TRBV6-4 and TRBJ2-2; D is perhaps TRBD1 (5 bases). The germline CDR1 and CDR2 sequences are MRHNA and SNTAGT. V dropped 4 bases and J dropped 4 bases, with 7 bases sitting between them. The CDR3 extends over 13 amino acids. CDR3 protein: CASSAGSTGELFF. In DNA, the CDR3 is TGTGCCAGCAGTGCAGGGTCCACCGGGGAGCTGTTTTTT.

CDR3 region: CATSRDSGTGTVAGQPQHF. The CDR3 DNA reads TGTGCCACCAGCAGAGATAGTGGGACAGGGACCGTAGCCGGTCAGCCCCAGCATTTT. This rearrangement joins TRBV15 to TRBJ1-5, with 9 nucleotides matching TRBD1. This CDR3 region has 19 residues. Losses at the gene ends were 0 bases for V and 6 bases for J; bases not matched to a gene: 15. Germline loops: CDR1 LNHNV, CDR2 YYDKDF (reference sequence).

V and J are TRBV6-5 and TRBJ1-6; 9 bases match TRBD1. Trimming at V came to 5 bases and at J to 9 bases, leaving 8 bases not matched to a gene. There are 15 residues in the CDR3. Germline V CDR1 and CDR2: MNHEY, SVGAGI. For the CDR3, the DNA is TGTGCCAGCAGTAAGACAGGGGGGCCGGGTTCACCCCTCCACTTT. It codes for CASSKTGGPGSPLHF.

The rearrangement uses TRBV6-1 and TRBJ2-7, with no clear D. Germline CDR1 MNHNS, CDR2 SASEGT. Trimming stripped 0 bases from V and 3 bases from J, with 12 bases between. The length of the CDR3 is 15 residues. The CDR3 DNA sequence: TGTGCCAGCAGTGAAGCATCATCGGACGTCTACGAGCAGTACTTC. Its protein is CASSEASSDVYEQYF.

This CDR3 reads CASSISEAGSRIGGYTF. The CDR3 coding sequence is TGTGCCAGTAGTATTTCCGAGGCAGGCTCGAGGATAGGTGGCTACACCTTC. The chain links TRBV19 to TRBJ1-2; D call uncertain. This CDR3 has 17 residues. V was cut by 3 bases and J by 7 bases, with 24 bases left in between. The germline V gene encodes CDR1 LNHDA and CDR2 SQIVND (reference sequence).

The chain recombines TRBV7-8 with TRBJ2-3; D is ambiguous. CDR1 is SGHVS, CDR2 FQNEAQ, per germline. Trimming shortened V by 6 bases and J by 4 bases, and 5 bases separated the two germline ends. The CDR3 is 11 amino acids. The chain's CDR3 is CASSRADTQYF. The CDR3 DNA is TGTGCCAGCAGTCGTGCAGATACGCAGTATTTT.

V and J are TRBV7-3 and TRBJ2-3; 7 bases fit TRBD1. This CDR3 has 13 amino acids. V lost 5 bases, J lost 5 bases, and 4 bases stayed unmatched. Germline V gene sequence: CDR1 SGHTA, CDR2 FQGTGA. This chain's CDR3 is CASSARQGDTQYF. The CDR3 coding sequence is TGTGCCAGCAGCGCCCGACAGGGAGATACGCAGTATTTT.

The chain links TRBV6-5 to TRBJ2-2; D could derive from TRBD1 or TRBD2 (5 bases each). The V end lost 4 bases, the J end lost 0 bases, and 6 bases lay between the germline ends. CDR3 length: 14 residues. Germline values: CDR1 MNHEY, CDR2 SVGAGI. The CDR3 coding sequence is TGTGCCAGCAGTTGGGGGACGAACACCGGGGAGCTGTTTTTT. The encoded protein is CASSWGTNTGELFF.

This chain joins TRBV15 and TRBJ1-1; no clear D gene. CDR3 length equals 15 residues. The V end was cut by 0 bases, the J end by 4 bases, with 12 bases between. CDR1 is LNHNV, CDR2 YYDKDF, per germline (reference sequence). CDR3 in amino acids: CATSRDSQVATEAFF. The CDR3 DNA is TGTGCCACCAGCAGAGATAGTCAGGTCGCCACTGAAGCTTTCTTT.

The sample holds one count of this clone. Here the CDR3 DNA reads TGTGCATCCCACCACTTCGGACAGCGGTTGTCCTACAATGAGCAGTTCTTC. Its protein product is CASHHFGQRLSYNEQFF. The rearrangement joins TRBV24-1 to TRBJ2-1, with TRBD1 as a possible D gene (6 bases). This CDR3 has 17 residues. The germline gives CDR1 KGHDR, CDR2 SFDVKD.

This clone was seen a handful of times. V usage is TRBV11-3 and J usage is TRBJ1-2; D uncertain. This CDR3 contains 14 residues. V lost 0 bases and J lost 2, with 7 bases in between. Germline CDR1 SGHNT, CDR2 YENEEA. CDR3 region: CASSLDAGNYGYTF. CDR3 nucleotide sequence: TGTGCCAGCAGCTTAGATGCGGGGAACTATGGCTACACCTTC.